This TCR beta chain was identified during a study of molecular identifiers for immune sequencing clone quantification. Making the bulk TCR libraries relied on previously described methods and listed TCR primers. TCRdb passed the PCR reads through MiXCR, listing each CDR3 protein once. Among 45,000 to 65,000 distinct CDR3 sequences listed, under 30% were seen once. The CDR3 extends over 15 amino acids. Germline V gene lookup returns CDR1 LNHDA and CDR2 SQIVND (reference sequence). Trimming removed 5 bases at V and 0 bases at J, with 11 bases between. This clonotype showed up many times. This TCR was sampled from a human donor in good health. Some libraries in this study had Jurkat cell RNA spiked in. V gene TRBV19 combines with J gene TRBJ1-5; no firm D call. The sequencing input was naive CD8+ T cells from blood, with Jurkat cell RNA spiked in. Subset of the sample: FACS-sorted CD8+CD4-CCR7+CD45RA+ naive T cells. In DNA form, the CDR3 reads TGTGCCAGTAGTCCTTCCCAGCATAGCAATCAGCCCCAGCATTTT. It yields the protein CASSPSQHSNQPQHF.